This T cell receptor beta chain derives from a study of cytomegalovirus exposure and HLA in healthy donors. The study, taken as a whole, reports: A later analysis showed that HLA-associated TCR beta chains had undergone more clonal expansion than equally common others. In vitro experiments confirmed that three CMV-associated chains were specific for CMV antigens.

On this clone: The antigen is unknown.

The primer mix had 60 Vbeta and 13 Jbeta primers. The method was immunoSEQ multiplex PCR; TCRdb's version includes in-frame clones alone and lacks a portion of them. This table has 250,000 or so clones, about 81% appearing once. The TCR originated in a woman aged 60-70 years in good health and CMV-seropositive. Sequencing used PBMCs.

The CDR3 region is CASKAGTEAFF. DNA for the CDR3: TGTGCCAGCAAGGCGGGCACTGAAGCTTTCTTT. The V call is TRBV27, the J call TRBJ1-1; no clear D gene. V was clipped by 7 bases and J by 4 bases, with 7 bases between them. The CDR3 totals 11 residues. Germline CDR1 MNHEY, CDR2 SMNVEV (reference sequence).